These 17 T cell receptor beta chains originate from one sample sequenced in a study of blood T cell repertoires in COVID-19. Profiled with immunoSEQ multiplex PCR; TCRdb holds only in-frame clones, not every one. Of around 170,000 clones listed, over 80% are singletons. The sequenced material came from peripheral blood. All receptors derive from a woman aged 60-75 years with acute or convalescent COVID-19.

The V gene is TRBV4-1, the J gene TRBJ1-1, with 9 bases lining up with TRBD1. Germline trimming cut 2 bases from V and 11 bases from J; bases unmatched to any gene: 18. This CDR3 comprises 17 residues. In germline, CDR1 is MGHRA, CDR2 YSYEKL. CDR3 residues: CASSQFSTRDRVKRAFF. In DNA form, the CDR3 reads TGCGCCAGCAGCCAATTCTCAACTCGGGACAGGGTGAAGAGGGCTTTCTTT.

A note on this clone: The identical CDR3 is also encoded by other nucleotide sequences in the sample. The chain has TRBV3-1 (or the pseudogene TRBV3-2) and TRBJ2-5; D unresolved. Germline CDR1 reads LGHDT; CDR2 reads YNNKEL (reference sequence). The CDR3 is 14 amino acids. The V end lost 0 bases, the J end lost 1 base, and 6 bases lay between the germline ends. CDR3 coding DNA: TGTGCCAGCAGCCAAGATCGAGGCCAAGAGACCCAGTACTTC. Its translation: CASSQDRGQETQYF.

This clone was picked up a small number of times. The V gene is TRBV7-8, the J gene TRBJ1-6; 7 nucleotides agree with TRBD1. Germline-derived CDR1 and CDR2 are SGHVS and FQNEAQ. Unmatched junction bases numbered 4, after V lost 0 bases and J lost 5 bases. The CDR3 has 16 amino acids. CDR3: CASSLAGTANNSPLHF. DNA for the CDR3: TGTGCCAGCAGCTTAGCTGGGACAGCTAATAATTCACCCCTCCACTTT.

The chain employs TRBV9 and TRBJ1-5; the D gene is possibly TRBD1 (5 bases). The CDR3 is made up of 14 amino acids. The V end was cut by 2 bases, the J end by 9 bases, with 15 bases between. Per germline, CDR1 SGDLS and CDR2 YYNGEE. As DNA, the CDR3 is TGTGCCAGCAGCGTCTCAGGGCAGGGCGGGCCCCAGCATTTT. Translating gives CASSVSGQGGPQHF.

The V gene is TRBV5-4, the J gene TRBJ1-1, with D perhaps TRBD1 (6 bases). Germline lookup yields CDR1 SGHNT and CDR2 YYREEE (reference sequence). CDR3 length equals 15 residues. V shed 0 bases and J shed 4 bases, with 13 bases lying between them. CDR3 loop: CASSLGNREGTEAFF. The CDR3 region has the DNA TGTGCCAGCAGCTTGGGGAACAGGGAGGGCACTGAAGCTTTCTTT.

The chain couples TRBV6-5 to TRBJ1-5; unclear D gene. The CDR3 spans 15 residues. Trimming removed 6 bases at V and 3 bases at J, with 15 bases between. Germline V CDR1 and CDR2: MNHEY, SVGAGI. The CDR3 loop is CASSSTLSFNQPQHF. CDR3 DNA sequence: TGTGCCAGCAGCTCCACCCTCAGTTTCAATCAGCCCCAGCATTTT.

The chain employs TRBV4-3 and TRBJ1-1, with D unclear. The ends were cut back, 1 base at V and 0 bases at J, with 9 bases in the middle. Looked up from germline, CDR1 is LGHNA and CDR2 is YSLEER. The CDR3 sequence is 15 residues long. CDR3 sequence (DNA): TGCGCCAGCAGCCAAGGAGCCATCTTGAACACTGAAGCTTTCTTT. As protein: CASSQGAILNTEAFF.

This clone occurred a few times. The chain uses TRBV5-1 and TRBJ2-4, with a tentative D call TRBD2 (6 bases). The CDR3 loop spans 16 amino acids. The germline CDR1 and CDR2 sequences are SGHRS and YFSETQ. Trimming stripped 1 base from V and 1 base from J, with 12 bases between. The CDR3 DNA follows: TGCGCCAGCAGCTTGTGGTTTGCGGGGGCCAAAAACATTCAGTACTTC. Encoded protein: CASSLWFAGAKNIQYF. The full variable domain, its missing parts supplied by reference TRBV5-1 and TRBJ2-4, is KAGVTQTPRYLIKTRGQQVTLSCSPISGHRSVSWYQQTPGQGLQFLFEYFSETQRNKGNFPGRFSGRQFSNSRSEMNVSTLELGDSALYLCASSLWFAGAKNIQYFGAGTRLSVL.

This chain links TRBV11-2 with TRBJ1-3; D unresolved. V was clipped by 5 bases and J by 0 bases, with 11 bases between them. Germline CDR1 is SGHAT and CDR2 is FQNNGV. The CDR3 length is 15 residues. The CDR3 loop reads CASSPTPSSGNTIYF. The CDR3 coding sequence is TGTGCCAGCAGCCCGACACCCAGCTCTGGAAACACCATATATTTT.

CDR3 protein: CASSQGSGGARYNEQFF. The CDR3 DNA reads as TGTGCCAGCAGCCAAGGTAGCGGGGGGGCAAGGTACAATGAGCAGTTCTTC. This chain connects TRBV3-1 (or the pseudogene TRBV3-2) to TRBJ2-1; 11 bases align to TRBD2. Germline CDR1 LGHDT, CDR2 YNNKEL (reference sequence). V shed 1 base, J shed 4 bases, and the junction held 6 bases outside the gene matches. This CDR3 region has 17 residues.

This CDR3 is CASSPRDRVIQPQHF. CDR3 nucleotide sequence: TGTGCCAGCAGTCCTCGGGACAGGGTTATTCAGCCCCAGCATTTT. This rearrangement joins TRBV28 to TRBJ1-5; 9 bases agree with TRBD1. Looked up from germline, CDR1 is MDHEN and CDR2 is SYDVKM. The CDR3 consists of 15 residues. With 5 bases clipped from V and 6 bases from J, the junction kept 8 bases outside the gene matches. The entire variable domain, with the rest obtained from reference TRBV28 and TRBJ1-5, is as follows: DVKVTQSSRYLVKRTGEKVFLECVQDMDHENMFWYRQDPGLGLRLIYFSYDVKMKEKGDIPEGYSVSREKKERFSLILESASTNQTSMYLCASSPRDRVIQPQHFGDGTRLSIL.

This clone was counted between two and nine times. This chain uses TRBV7-2 with TRBJ1-2; TRBD1 is a possible D gene (6 bases). The CDR3 spans 15 residues. Germline V gene lookup returns CDR1 SGHTA and CDR2 FQGNSA. Trimming removed 4 bases at V and 4 bases at J, with 16 bases between. The CDR3 DNA follows: TGTGCCAGCAGCTCCGCCATTGGGGGCGGCTATGGCTACACCTTC. It is translated as CASSSAIGGGYGYTF.

This clone was detected a few times. The chain is built from TRBV19 and TRBJ1-1; D may be TRBD1 (5 bases). V lost 2 bases and J lost 1, with 5 bases in between. Germline V gene sequence: CDR1 LNHDA, CDR2 SQIVND (reference sequence). CDR3 length: 13 amino acids. CDR3 sequence reads: CASSIRGNTEAFF. The CDR3, as DNA: TGTGCCAGTAGTATAAGGGGGAACACTGAAGCTTTCTTT. Combining the CDR3 with reference TRBV19 and TRBJ1-1 gives the whole variable domain DGGITQSPKYLFRKEGQNVTLSCEQNLNHDAMYWYRQDPGQGLRLIYYSQIVNDFQKGDIAEGYSVSREKKESFPLTVTSAQKNPTAFYLCASSIRGNTEAFFGQGTRLTVV.

As concerns this clone: The sample carries other DNA sequences with the same CDR3. The chain uses TRBV7-3 and TRBJ1-2; 7 bases are shared with TRBD1. Germline CDR1 SGHTA, CDR2 FQGTGA. With 0 bases clipped from V and 8 bases from J, the junction kept 6 bases outside the gene matches. This CDR3 has 14 amino acids. In nucleotides, the CDR3 is TGTGCCAGCAGCTTAACCCTAGGGGGCGAAGGCTACACCTTC. Its translation: CASSLTLGGEGYTF.

This chain joins TRBV6-2 or TRBV6-3 and TRBJ2-1; the D gene is possibly TRBD2 (5 bases). This CDR3 contains 16 residues. V lost 0 bases to trimming and J lost 4 bases, with 13 bases between them. The germline CDR1 and CDR2 sequences are MNHEY and SVGEGT. For the CDR3, the DNA is TGTGCCAGCAGTTACTCGAGTGGCGGGTCTTACAATGAGCAGTTCTTC. Its translation: CASSYSSGGSYNEQFF.

The chain employs TRBV3-1 (or the pseudogene TRBV3-2) and TRBJ2-7; possibly TRBD1 for D (6 bases). CDR1 LGHDT and CDR2 YNNKEL come from the germline V gene (reference sequence). Trimming pared 3 bases from V and 4 bases from J, leaving 13 bases between. The CDR3 has 14 residues. CDR3 bases: TGTGCCAGCAGCCAGATACAGGGTGGGTACGAGCAGTACTTC. Translating gives CASSQIQGGYEQYF.

This clone was seen once. This rearrangement joins TRBV19 to TRBJ1-1, with TRBD1 matching 7 bases. Trimming removed 10 bases from V and 2 bases from J; junction bases left unmatched: 7. Germline CDR1 and CDR2: LNHDA and SQIVND (reference sequence). This CDR3 comprises 13 residues. The chain's CDR3 is CATRGGSNTEAFF. CDR3 nucleotides: TGTGCCACCAGAGGGGGCTCCAACACTGAAGCTTTCTTT.